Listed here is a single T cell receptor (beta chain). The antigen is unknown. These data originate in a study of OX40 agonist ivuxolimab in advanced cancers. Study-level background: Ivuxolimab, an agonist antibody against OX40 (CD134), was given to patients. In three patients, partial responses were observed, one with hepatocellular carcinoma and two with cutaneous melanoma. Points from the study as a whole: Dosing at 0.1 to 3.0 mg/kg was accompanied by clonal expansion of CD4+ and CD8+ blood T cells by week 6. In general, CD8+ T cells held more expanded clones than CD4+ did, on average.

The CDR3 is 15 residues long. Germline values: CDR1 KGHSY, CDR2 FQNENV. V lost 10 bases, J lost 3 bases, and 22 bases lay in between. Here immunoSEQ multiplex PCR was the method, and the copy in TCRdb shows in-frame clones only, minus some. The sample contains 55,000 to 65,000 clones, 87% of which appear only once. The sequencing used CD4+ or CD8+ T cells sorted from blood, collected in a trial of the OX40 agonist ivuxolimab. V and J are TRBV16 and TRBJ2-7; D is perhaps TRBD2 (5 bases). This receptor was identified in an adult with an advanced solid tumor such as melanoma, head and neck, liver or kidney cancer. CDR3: CAIHLVGVFYYEQYF. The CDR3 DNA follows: TGTGCCATTCATCTCGTCGGGGTTTTCTACTACGAGCAGTACTTC.